A selection of T cell receptor beta chains follows, all from one sample in a study of T cells in Graves' hyperthyroidism and ophthalmopathy. TCRdb re-called the multiplex PCR reads with MiXCR, one entry per CDR3 protein. The table lists about 180,000 distinct CDR3 sequences, 15% to 20% of them singletons. What was sequenced was blood. Every receptor here comes from a woman in her forties or fifties with Graves' hyperthyroidism. Both conserved end residues are part of each CDR3. D genes are given only for firm matches. Size values are once, few and many counts, or a class for expanded clones, and some rows have none.

>.|TRBJ1-5|TRBV28|many
TGTGCCAGCAGTTTATGGGGGCAGGGAAAGAATCAGCCCCAGCATTTT
CASSLWGQGKNQPQHF
>TRBD1|TRBJ1-1|TRBV5-1|.
TGCGCCAGCAGCTTGGGACAGGGGGCTATGGCTTTCTTT
CASSLGQGAMAFF
>TRBD1|TRBJ1-6|TRBV7-3|many
TGTGCCAGCAGCCTTAACACAGGGGGTTCTTCACCCCTCCACTTT
CASSLNTGGSSPLHF
>TRBD1|TRBJ1-2|TRBV3-1|.
TGTGCCAGCAGCACCCCGGGACAGGGGTTTGGCTACACCTTC
CASSTPGQGFGYTF
>.|TRBJ2-3|TRBV7-9|many
TGTGCCAGCAGCGTAACTCAGGGTGTTACAGATACGCAGTATTTT
CASSVTQGVTDTQYF
>TRBD1|TRBJ1-2|TRBV2|many
TGTGCCAGCAGCGACGACAGGGACTATGGCTACACCTTC
CASSDDRDYGYTF
>TRBD1|TRBJ2-5|TRBV19|many
TGTGCCAGTAGTATCCGCCGGGACAGGGGAGAGACCCAGTACTTC
CASSIRRDRGETQYF
>.|TRBJ1-5|TRBV6-1|many
TGTGCCAGCAGTTACCCGGGGTTCGGTTTTTCCCAGCAGCCCCAGCATTTT
CASSYPGFGFSQQPQHF
>TRBD2|TRBJ2-5|TRBV12-3/TRBV12-4|.
TGTGCCAGCAATCCTAGCGGCGGGAGTTTGGAGACCCAGTACTTC
CASNPSGGSLETQYF
>TRBD2|TRBJ2-7|TRBV20-1|many
TGCAGTGCTGCAAAGCGGGGGGGCCTCTACGAGCAGTACTTC
CSAAKRGGLYEQYF
>TRBD1|TRBJ1-5|TRBV10-3|many
TGTGCCATCAGTGGGACAGGGCAGATTCAGCCCCAGCATTTT
CAISGTGQIQPQHF
>.|TRBJ1-5|TRBV14|.
TGTGCCAGCAGCCGATGCTCTGCCAGGGAAACATGTTATAGCAATCAGCCCCAGCATTTT
CASSRCSARETCYSNQPQHF
>.|TRBJ1-3|TRBV5-1|.
TGCGCCAGCAGCGTGGCAGGCTCTGGAAACACCATATATTTT
CASSVAGSGNTIYF
>.|TRBJ1-2|TRBV6-2/TRBV6-3|many
TGTGCCAGCAGTTACGGGCAACTAATCTATGGCTACACCTTC
CASSYGQLIYGYTF
>.|TRBJ1-1|TRBV5-1|.
TGCGCCAGCAGCTTGGGAGGGTCCAGGAACACTGAAGCTTTCTTT
CASSLGGSRNTEAFF
>TRBD1|TRBJ1-1|TRBV6-1|few
TGTGCCAGCAGAACACAGGGGCACACTGAAGCTTTCTTT
CASRTQGHTEAFF
>TRBD1|TRBJ2-7|TRBV27|many
TGTGCCAGCAGTTCCGAATTGACAGGGGCTCTTTACGAGCAGTACTTC
CASSSELTGALYEQYF
>.|TRBJ1-2|TRBV18|.
TGTGCCAGCTCGAAGCCTAACTATGGCTACACCTTC
CASSKPNYGYTF
>.|TRBJ1-1|TRBV7-2|many
TGTGCCAGCAGCTTAGCGTCGGTGGGGATTTCTGAAGCTTTCTTT
CASSLASVGISEAFF
>.|TRBJ2-1|TRBV5-1|many
TGCGCCAGCAGCTTAATACAGGGAGAGGGGAATGAGCAGTTCTTC
CASSLIQGEGNEQFF
>.|TRBJ2-3|TRBV12-3/TRBV12-4|many
TGTGCCAGCAGTCATTATGGGGCCGACAGGACCACAGATACGCAGTATTTT
CASSHYGADRTTDTQYF